What follows is one TCR beta chain and its context. The data are from a study of tumor-infiltrating lymphocytes in primary liver carcinoma. With a constant-region primer, TCR beta cDNA was made from 450 to 500 ng of total RNA. For TCR beta, libraries were produced by three nested multiplex PCR rounds using slightly modified ARM-PCR. Each CDR3 protein is one row after TCRdb ran MiXCR on the multiplex PCR reads. The sample includes fewer than 350,000 distinct CDR3 sequences, roughly two thirds of them seen just once. Unsorted whole blood supplied the blood RNA, and germline DNA was isolated too. This sequence originates from a man in his forties or fifties with primary liver carcinoma and hepatitis B virus infection. Sequenced material: peripheral blood.

DNA for the CDR3: TGCGCCAGTGGCCAAGAATCGGCAGGGGTGGATACGCAGTATTTT. This translates into CASGQESAGVDTQYF. The chain joins TRBV4-3 to TRBJ2-3; D is perhaps TRBD1 (6 bases). In germline, CDR1 is LGHNA, CDR2 YSLEER. Trimming shortened V by 9 bases and J by 6 bases, and 22 bases separated the two germline ends. CDR3 length: 15 amino acids.